This T cell receptor beta chain was recorded in a study of beta chain features in type 1 diabetes (dated by TCRdb to 2017 to 2018). Study-wide context: Mean age, gender distribution, total cell number and subset yield were not different between patients and healthy donors. A total of some 100,000,000 sorted cells were examined across all samples, and a strong correlation was observed between cell number per subset and RNA yield. The study compared TCRB repertoires of sorted circulating CD4+ T cell subsets between recently diagnosed type 1 diabetes patients and matched healthy donors. Naive and central memory subsets were obtained from all 28 donors, but regulatory and stem cell-like memory subsets were isolated from only 8 patients and roughly 8 healthy donors. Points the paper makes about the study in general: Type 1 diabetes patients showed a moderate but significant shortening of TCRB CDR3 length in all four CD4+ subsets. Because the HLA sub-analyses included only small numbers of individuals, any influence of HLA type on TCRB rearrangement was left unresolved. At VDJ recombination sites, type 1 diabetes patients had fewer insertions and more deleted nucleotides, which implies abnormalities in thymic rearrangement. PCR might favor shorter templates, but patient and control samples were amplified and corrected together, so any skew would affect both groups equally. Sequencing cDNA rather than genomic DNA could over-represent highly expressing activated cells, although activation and CD3 levels did not differ between groups. The naive, central memory and regulatory TCRB repertoires appeared to resemble one another more closely among patients than among healthy donors.

This clone was detected many times. Its cognate antigen has yet to be identified. The record has no base qualities; no much larger clone is one base away. The entire amount of isolated RNA was reverse transcribed using the High Capacity cDNA Reverse Transcription Kit, so the sequenced TCRB transcripts were expressed ones. Deep immunoSEQ sequencing was applied to naive, central memory and regulatory T cell samples, giving an average of around 4 million total reads per sample. Sorted cells were lysed in RLT buffer and RNA was extracted with DNase-treated RNeasy Micro or Mini kits, depending on cell number. Each cell subset was processed separately to prevent cross-contamination, with patient and healthy donor samples processed together. TCRB sequences were amplified from cDNA with the immunoSEQ multiplex PCR, producing 87-bp fragments spanning the CDR3 region. Sequencing of the amplicons was performed on the Illumina HiSeq platform. The study's own analysis went as follows. Synthetic template baselines were used to correct PCR bias computationally, reads within Hamming distance 2 were collapsed together, and singletons that could not be merged were discarded. Reads were aligned against IMGT to assign V, D and J genes, CDR3 length and insertions or deletions at six rearrangement sites. Within each subset, clonotype counts were normalized to the number of sorted cells before true diversity and Gini coefficients were calculated with the tcR R package. Repertoire sharing was quantified using the overlap coefficient calculated on TCRB nucleotide sequences. This immuneACCESS table, as held by TCRdb, lists in-frame sequences with V and J called but not all clones. Of the missing ones, under half trace to an unresolved V gene in checked studies; the others have no known cause. For V, J and clone size, that table is used; D and trimming come from the DNA. This sample gives some 240,000 clones in total; approximately 10% of them show up just once. The top ten hold approximately 1.5% of the sample.

The CDR3 has 14 amino acids, counting the end cysteine and phenylalanine. Of all the DNA, just the CDR3 is kept, 42 bases in frame from base 1. From a lookup of the germline V gene (reference sequence), CDR1 and CDR2 are MNHEY and SMNVEV. The germline V end is reduced by 5 bases and the J end by 8 bases; junction bases left unmatched: 9. Each donor gave one peripheral blood draw, roughly 0.11 L on average, collected into heparinised tubes. Naive, central memory, regulatory and stem cell-like memory CD4+ T cells were sorted on a BD FACSAria II using a panel including CD45RO, CCR7, CD25, CD127, CD95 and CD27. Every sorted population had a purity above 98%. PBMCs were separated immediately by Lymphoprep density gradient centrifugation and were stained directly, without being cultured. So that batch effects would be minimized, each experiment stained and sorted samples in pairs, pairing one healthy donor with one patient.

Sequenced material: central memory CD4+ T cells from blood. The clonotype was recovered from a man aged 18 to 29 in good health. The rearranged segments are TRBV27 and TRBJ1-2; 9 bases in the junction line up with TRBD1. The DNA is as follows: TGTGCCAGCAGTCCCGGGACAGGGTTACGAGGCTACACCTTC. Its protein product is CASSPGTGLRGYTF.